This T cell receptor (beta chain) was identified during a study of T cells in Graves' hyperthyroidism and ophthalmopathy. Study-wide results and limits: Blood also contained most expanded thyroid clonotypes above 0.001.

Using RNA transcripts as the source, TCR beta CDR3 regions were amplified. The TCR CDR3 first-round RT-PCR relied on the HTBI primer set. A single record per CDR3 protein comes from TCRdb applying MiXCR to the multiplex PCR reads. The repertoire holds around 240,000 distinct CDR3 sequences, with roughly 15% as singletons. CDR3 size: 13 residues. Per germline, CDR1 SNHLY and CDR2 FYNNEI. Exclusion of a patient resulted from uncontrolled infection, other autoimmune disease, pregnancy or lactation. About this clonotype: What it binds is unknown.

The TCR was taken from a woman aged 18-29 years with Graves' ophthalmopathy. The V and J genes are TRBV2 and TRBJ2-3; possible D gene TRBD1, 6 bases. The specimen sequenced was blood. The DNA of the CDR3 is TGTGCGACCCAGAGGGGGACGACAGATACGCAGTATTTT. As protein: CATQRGTTDTQYF. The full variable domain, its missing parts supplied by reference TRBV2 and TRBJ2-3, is EPEVTQTPSHQVTQMGQEVILRCVPISNHLYFYWYRQILGQKVEFLVSFYNNEISEKSEIFDDQFSVERPDGSNFTLKIRSTKLEDSAMYFCATQRGTTDTQYFGPGTRLTVL.